Reported below is one TCR beta chain. Its matching antigen is unknown. Its ends do not fully match the called genes, so a read error is possible. CDR1 and CDR2 (germline): SEHNR, FQNEAQ (reference sequence). This CDR3 is built from 15 residues. The entry originates in a study of blood T cells in healthy people across ages. Study-level points and caveats: Donor CMV status was unknown, possibly confounding expanded clonotype changes.

A second PCR, run for roughly 7 to 12 cycles, used a sample-barcoded 5' primer plus a J-beta primer mix. TCRdb redid the calling of the 5' RACE reads with MiXCR, one entry per CDR3 protein. The table has 710,000 or so distinct CDR3 sequences, less than 40% seen once. The source material was blood. This sequence originates from a woman over 75 in good health. V and J are TRBV7-9 and TRBJ2-5, with D perhaps given as TRBD1 or TRBD2 (5 bases each). For the CDR3, the DNA is TGTACCAGCAGCCCTCGACGGGACGGTCAAGAGACCCAGTACTTC. The encoded protein is CTSSPRRDGQETQYF.